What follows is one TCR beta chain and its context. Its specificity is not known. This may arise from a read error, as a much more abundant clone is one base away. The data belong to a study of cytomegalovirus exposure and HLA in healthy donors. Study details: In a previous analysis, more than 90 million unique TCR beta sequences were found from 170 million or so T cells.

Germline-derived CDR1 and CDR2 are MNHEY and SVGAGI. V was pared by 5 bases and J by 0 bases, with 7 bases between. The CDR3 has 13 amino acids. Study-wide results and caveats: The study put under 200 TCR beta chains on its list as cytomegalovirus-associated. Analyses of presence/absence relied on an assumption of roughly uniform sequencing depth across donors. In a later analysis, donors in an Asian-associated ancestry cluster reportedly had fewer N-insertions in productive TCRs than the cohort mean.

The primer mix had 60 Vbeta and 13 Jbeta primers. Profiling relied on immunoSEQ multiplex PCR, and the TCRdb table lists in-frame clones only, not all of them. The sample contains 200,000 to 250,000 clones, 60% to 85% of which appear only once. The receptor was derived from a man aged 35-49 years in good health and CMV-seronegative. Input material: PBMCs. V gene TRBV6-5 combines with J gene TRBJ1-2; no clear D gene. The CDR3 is CASSETANYGYTF. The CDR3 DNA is TGTGCCAGCAGTGAAACAGCTAACTATGGCTACACCTTC.